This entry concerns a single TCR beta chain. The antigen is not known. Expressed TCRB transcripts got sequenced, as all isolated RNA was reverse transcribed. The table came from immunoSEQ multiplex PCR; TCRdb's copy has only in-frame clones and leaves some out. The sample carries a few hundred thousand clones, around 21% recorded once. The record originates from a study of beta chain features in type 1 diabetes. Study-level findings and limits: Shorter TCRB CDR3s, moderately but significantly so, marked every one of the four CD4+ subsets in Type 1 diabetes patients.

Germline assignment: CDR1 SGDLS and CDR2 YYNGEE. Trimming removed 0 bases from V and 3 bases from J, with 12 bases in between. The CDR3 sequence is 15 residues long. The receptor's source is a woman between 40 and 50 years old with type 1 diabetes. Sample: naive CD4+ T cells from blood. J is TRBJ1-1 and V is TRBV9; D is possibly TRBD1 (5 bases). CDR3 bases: TGTGCCAGCAGCGTAGGTTGGGGCATGGACACTGAAGCTTTCTTT. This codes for CASSVGWGMDTEAFF.